These 17 T cell receptor beta chains were sequenced from one sample in a study of early T cells in non-severe SARS-CoV-2 infection (TCRdb year 2021). Library prep was done by 5' RACE. TCRdb shows the sequencer as NextSeq 500. The public reads were reprocessed in TCRdb via fastp at Q25 and MiXCR, keeping in-frame beta chains. Rows with one shared CDR3 protein collapse into an entry with the most common genes and DNA. The sample table holds roughly 47,000 distinct CDR3 sequences, of which under 30% were seen once. Around 5% of the sample lies in the top ten. The source was whole blood, collected at baseline. The receptors stem from an adult who was a healthcare worker with PCR-confirmed SARS-CoV-2 infection or an uninfected control (not recorded which).

This clonotype has a count of ten or more. The chain combines TRBV11-2 with TRBJ2-7, with TRBD2 as a possible D gene (5 bases). V lost 3 bases and J 3 bases, leaving 18 bases between the germline ends. Germline CDR1 is SGHAT and CDR2 is FQNNGV. The CDR3 totals 16 residues. CDR3 protein: CASSFVGLTSYYEQYF. CDR3 sequence (DNA): TGTGCCAGCAGCTTCGTAGGTTTAACTAGTTACTACGAGCAGTACTTC.

V is TRBV5-4 and J is TRBJ2-2; the D is unclear. Trimming removed 5 bases at V and 1 base at J, with 6 bases between. CDR1 is SGHNT and CDR2 is YYREEE in the germline V gene (reference sequence). CDR3 size: 13 residues. The CDR3 here is CASRTENTGELFF. The CDR3 DNA follows: TGTGCCAGCAGGACGGAGAACACCGGGGAGCTGTTTTTT.

In this sample, this clonotype turned up many times. V usage is TRBV6-1 and J usage is TRBJ1-1; TRBD1 matches 8 bases. J was trimmed by 11 bases and V by 7 bases; bases with no gene match: 6. The length of the CDR3 is 11 residues. The germline gives CDR1 MNHNS, CDR2 SASEGT. CDR3 bases: TGTGCCAGCACCTTGACAGGGGAGGCTTTCTTT. Its protein is CASTLTGEAFF.

This clonotype was seen ten or more times. The chain uses TRBV3-1 and TRBJ2-3, with D hard to call. CDR3 length equals 16 residues. V was shortened by 0 bases and J by 3 bases, with 13 bases between the two germline ends. In germline, CDR1 is LGHDT, CDR2 YNNKEL (reference sequence). DNA of the CDR3: TGTGCCAGCAGCCAAGATGGGAACAGATGGACAGATACGCAGTATTTT. Its translation is CASSQDGNRWTDTQYF.

This clonotype was counted only a few times. The CDR3 DNA sequence: TGCGCCAGCAGCCCCTCGACAGGGTCCAATCAGCCCCAGCATTTT. This sequence encodes CASSPSTGSNQPQHF. This chain links TRBV5-1 with TRBJ1-5; the match to TRBD1 covers 7 bases. The CDR3 length is 15 residues. The germline CDR1 and CDR2 sequences are SGHRS and YFSETQ. Trimming removed 4 bases from V and 3 bases from J; junction bases left unmatched: 7.

The chain carries TRBV29-1 and TRBJ2-7; maybe TRBD2 (6 bases). The CDR3 has 12 residues. The V and J ends lost 7 bases and 5 bases respectively, with 15 bases between them. Germline CDR1 is SQVTM and CDR2 is ANQGSEA. The CDR3 nucleotides read TGCAGCGCCTTACTAGCCGGGAACGAGCAGTACTTC. Translating gives CSALLAGNEQYF.

This clonotype was counted between two and nine times. This chain links TRBV5-4 with TRBJ1-1; D is unclear. From germline, CDR1 is SGHNT and CDR2 YYREEE (reference sequence). V was trimmed by 1 base and J by 4 bases, leaving 23 bases between them. This CDR3 comprises 18 residues. This CDR3 is CASSLYATVLQAFTEAFF. CDR3 nucleotide sequence: TGTGCCAGCAGCTTGTACGCCACCGTACTCCAGGCCTTCACTGAAGCTTTCTTT.

This clonotype was counted many times. V gene TRBV7-9 combines with J gene TRBJ2-1; perhaps TRBD1 as D (6 bases). The germline gives CDR1 SEHNR, CDR2 FQNEAQ (reference sequence). V gave up 4 bases and J gave up 4 bases, with 11 bases separating them. The CDR3 covers 14 residues. The CDR3 nucleotides read TGTGCCAGCAGCTCCCGGACAGCGTACAATGAGCAGTTCTTC. It encodes CASSSRTAYNEQFF.

This clonotype was counted between two and nine times. The chain combines TRBV10-3 with TRBJ1-2, with 7 bases aligning to TRBD1. Per the germline V gene, CDR1 is ENHRY and CDR2 is SYGVKD. The CDR3 consists of 13 residues. The V segment lost 8 bases and the J segment 6 bases; nucleotides outside the gene matches: 9. This CDR3 reads CAIRQGEENGYTF. The CDR3 nucleotides are TGTGCCATCCGGCAGGGGGAGGAGAATGGCTACACCTTC.

The chain is built from TRBV24-1 and TRBJ1-6, with D hard to call. Germline lookup yields CDR1 KGHDR and CDR2 SFDVKD. The CDR3 is made up of 14 amino acids. V dropped 7 bases and J dropped 5 bases, with 11 bases sitting between them. CDR3 in amino acids: CATSPGRDNSPLHF. In nucleotides, the CDR3 is TGTGCCACCAGCCCCGGACGGGATAATTCACCCCTCCACTTT.

This clonotype was counted many times. The V call is TRBV12-3 or TRBV12-4, the J call TRBJ1-1; D possibly corresponds to TRBD1 (5 bases). Trimming pared 5 bases from V and 0 bases from J, leaving 13 bases between. The CDR3 runs 15 residues. The CDR3 is CASSGAGQLNTEAFF. CDR3 in DNA: TGTGCCAGCAGTGGGGCTGGGCAGCTGAACACTGAAGCTTTCTTT.

This clonotype was seen a handful of times. V gene TRBV27 combines with J gene TRBJ2-5, with TRBD1 as a possible D gene (6 bases). CDR1 is MNHEY and CDR2 is SMNVEV in the germline V gene (reference sequence). Trimming shortened V by 0 bases and J by 1 base, and 9 bases separated the two germline ends. There are 15 residues in the CDR3. The CDR3 here is CASSLSGGIQETQYF. The CDR3 DNA sequence: TGTGCCAGCAGTTTATCAGGGGGTATCCAAGAGACCCAGTACTTC.

The J gene is TRBJ1-2, the V gene TRBV7-9; D ambiguous. The CDR3 is 13 amino acids. Germline loops: CDR1 SEHNR, CDR2 FQNEAQ (reference sequence). V was cut by 5 bases and J by 5 bases, with 12 bases left in between. The CDR3 nucleotides read TGTGCCAGCAGCCCTAGCGCCGTTTATGGCTACACCTTC. Protein: CASSPSAVYGYTF.

V usage is TRBV5-1 and J usage is TRBJ1-1; TRBD1 might be the D (5 bases). The CDR3 extends over 14 amino acids. Germline CDR1 reads SGHRS; CDR2 reads YFSETQ. V was trimmed by 8 bases and J by 3 bases, leaving 17 bases between them. This CDR3 is CASDPGSGDTEAFF. CDR3 bases: TGCGCCAGTGACCCAGGGTCCGGCGACACTGAAGCTTTCTTT.

This clonotype was observed many times. The chain recombines TRBV11-2 with TRBJ1-6, with D perhaps TRBD1 (6 bases). Germline CDR1 and CDR2: SGHAT and FQNNGV. V dropped 1 base and J dropped 0 bases, with 13 bases sitting between them. This CDR3 is 18 amino acids long. CDR3 residues: CASSLAGGSSSYNSPLHF. CDR3 sequence (DNA): TGTGCCAGCAGCTTAGCGGGGGGCTCGAGCTCCTATAATTCACCCCTCCACTTT.

This clonotype occurred a few times. J is TRBJ2-1 and V is TRBV29-1; 13 bases fit TRBD2. Germline V gives CDR1 SQVTM, CDR2 ANQGSEA. V trimming: 4 bases; J trimming: 4 bases; junction bases outside the gene matches: 4. The CDR3 contains 15 residues. The DNA of the CDR3 is TGCAGCGTTGGACTAGCGGGGGGATTATACAATGAGCAGTTCTTC. Its protein product is CSVGLAGGLYNEQFF.

This clonotype was observed a handful of times. V gene TRBV10-2 combines with J gene TRBJ2-7; D perhaps matches TRBD1 (6 bases). Per germline, CDR1 WSHSY and CDR2 SAAADI. V dropped 10 bases and J dropped 4 bases, with 17 bases sitting between them. This CDR3 is 13 amino acids long. CDR3 bases: TGCGCCATCACTCAGGGGTGGGGTTACGAGCAGTACTTC. It encodes CAITQGWGYEQYF.